These 22 T cell receptor beta chains share one sample of origin, sequenced in a study of shared clonotypes between healthy human individuals. The assay was immunoSEQ multiplex PCR, and TCRdb's table has in-frame clones only and misses some. The sample consists of 2 million to 2.5 million clones, 85% to 95% of them appearing once. The sequencing input was naive CD4+ T cells sorted from blood. The subset here: CD45RA+ positively selected. All receptors come from a man between 18 and 29 years old in good health.

The V and J genes are TRBV7-2 and TRBJ2-7; no clear D. The germline CDR1 and CDR2 sequences are SGHTA and FQGNSA. There are 13 residues in the CDR3. Trimming removed 2 bases at V and 8 bases at J, with 13 bases between. CDR3 nucleotide sequence: TGTGCCAGCAGCTTAAGGAGTAGAGACCAGCAGTACTTC. This translates into CASSLRSRDQQYF.

The chain joins TRBV18 to TRBJ1-1; weak D call: TRBD1 (6 bases). V was shortened by 6 bases and J by 5 bases, with 13 bases between the two germline ends. Germline CDR1 and CDR2: KGHSH and LQKENI. This CDR3 is 13 amino acids long. The CDR3 DNA sequence: TGTGCCAGCTCCCGGGGGGGGCAGACTGAAGCTTTCTTT. Translated, it gives CASSRGGQTEAFF.

The V and J genes are TRBV2 and TRBJ1-2; tentative D call: TRBD1 (5 bases). V dropped 2 bases and J dropped 4 bases, with 11 bases sitting between them. Germline CDR1 is SNHLY and CDR2 is FYNNEI. The CDR3 runs to 14 residues. The CDR3 bases are TGTGCCAGCAGTGAAATGGGGGAGACCTATGGCTACACCTTC. This translates into CASSEMGETYGYTF. Full variable domain (outside the CDR3, taken from reference TRBV2 and TRBJ1-2): EPEVTQTPSHQVTQMGQEVILRCVPISNHLYFYWYRQILGQKVEFLVSFYNNEISEKSEIFDDQFSVERPDGSNFTLKIRSTKLEDSAMYFCASSEMGETYGYTFGSGTRLTVV.

The chain couples TRBV2 to TRBJ2-1; 7 positions agree with TRBD2. Germline V gene lookup returns CDR1 SNHLY and CDR2 FYNNEI. This CDR3 contains 15 residues. After removal of 7 bases from V and 12 bases from J, the junction contained 18 bases not matched to a gene. CDR3 DNA: TGTGCCAGCACGCAAGGGGTGGGGAGGGCCGCTGTGCAGTTCTTC. It codes for CASTQGVGRAAVQFF.

The rearrangement links TRBV19 to TRBJ1-6; 9 positions agree with TRBD1. Trimming cost V 5 bases and J 10 bases; bases outside gene matches: 12. The CDR3 totals 16 residues. CDR1 LNHDA and CDR2 SQIVND come from the germline V gene (reference sequence). The CDR3 DNA follows: TGTGCCAGTAGTCCGCGGACAGGGGAGTGGAGGTCACCCCTCCACTTT. Its protein is CASSPRTGEWRSPLHF.

The chain employs TRBV21-1 and TRBJ2-7; TRBD2 reflects the table's D call only, with no check against the DNA. TRBV21-1 is flagged as a pseudogene. This CDR3 comprises 16 residues. CDR3 bases: TGTGCCAGCAGCCCGCGAATACAAGAGGAACACCACGAGCAGTACTTC. Translating gives CASSPRIQEEHHEQYF.

The DNA of the CDR3 is TGTGCCAGCAGCCCGCGGGGTACCTACAATGAGCAGTTCTTC. Translating it yields CASSPRGTYNEQFF. J is TRBJ2-1 and V is TRBV7-9; D might be TRBD2 (6 bases). Deletions cut 5 bases from V and 2 bases from J, with 10 bases between. The CDR3 sequence is 14 residues long. The germline V gene has CDR1 SEHNR and CDR2 FQNEAQ (reference sequence).

The chain links TRBV5-4 to TRBJ2-1, with 9 bases matching TRBD2. CDR1 and CDR2 (germline): SGHNT, YYREEE (reference sequence). The V segment lost 4 bases and the J segment 8 bases; nucleotides outside the gene matches: 13. CDR3 length equals 16 residues. CDR3 sequence reads: CASSLGRRGGPYEQFF. CDR3 in DNA: TGTGCCAGCAGCCTGGGGAGGCGGGGGGGCCCTTATGAGCAGTTCTTC.

A remark on this clone: The sample contains more than one DNA sequence encoding this CDR3. This chain joins TRBV7-9 and TRBJ1-1; no clear D gene. Germline CDR1 is SEHNR and CDR2 is FQNEAQ (reference sequence). V shed 1 base and J shed 4 bases, with 7 bases lying between them. CDR3 size: 13 residues. CDR3 sequence: CASSLGQRTEAFF. In nucleotides, the CDR3 is TGTGCCAGCAGCTTAGGTCAGCGCACTGAAGCTTTCTTT.

The chain carries TRBV11-2 and TRBJ2-7, with D unclear. V was cut by 1 base and J by 4 bases, with 23 bases left in between. This CDR3 is built from 18 residues. Germline CDR1 reads SGHAT; CDR2 reads FQNNGV. CDR3 DNA: TGTGCCAGCAGCTTAGGCCCCTGGTCCCCCGTGGACCGATACGAGCAGTACTTC. It is translated as CASSLGPWSPVDRYEQYF.

The chain employs TRBV29-1 and TRBJ2-1; D remains unclear. This CDR3 has 15 amino acids. Deletions cut 5 bases from V and 4 bases from J, with 18 bases between. The germline V gene has CDR1 SQVTM and CDR2 ANQGSEA. The chain's CDR3 is CSVFGQAVGYNEQFF. Here the CDR3 DNA reads TGCAGCGTTTTTGGCCAGGCGGTAGGTTACAATGAGCAGTTCTTC.

The chain carries TRBV10-3 and TRBJ2-7; 9 nucleotides line up with TRBD2. V was pared by 4 bases and J by 1 base, with 5 bases of the junction left unmatched. This CDR3 contains 15 residues. The germline gives CDR1 ENHRY, CDR2 SYGVKD. CDR3: CAISVAGASSYEQYF. CDR3 in DNA: TGTGCCATCAGTGTAGCGGGAGCAAGTTCCTACGAGCAGTACTTC.

The rearrangement links TRBV11-2 to TRBJ2-5; a possible D gene is TRBD2 (6 bases). The CDR3 is 15 amino acids. Germline assignment: CDR1 SGHAT and CDR2 FQNNGV. V was pared by 10 bases and J by 7 bases, with 25 bases between. CDR3 DNA sequence: TGTGCCACCGCGGCGGGGTACCTTTTGGGAGGGACCCAGTACTTC. Its translation is CATAAGYLLGGTQYF.

The rearrangement links TRBV2 to TRBJ2-1; D gene ambiguous. Germline CDR1 is SNHLY and CDR2 is FYNNEI. This CDR3 has 15 amino acids. V lost 1 base and J 0 bases, leaving 7 bases between the germline ends. The DNA of the CDR3 is TGTGCCAGCAGTGAAGAGATCAGCTCCTACAATGAGCAGTTCTTC. Translating gives CASSEEISSYNEQFF. Combining the CDR3 with reference TRBV2 and TRBJ2-1 gives the whole variable domain EPEVTQTPSHQVTQMGQEVILRCVPISNHLYFYWYRQILGQKVEFLVSFYNNEISEKSEIFDDQFSVERPDGSNFTLKIRSTKLEDSAMYFCASSEEISSYNEQFFGPGTRLTVL.

V gene TRBV29-1 combines with J gene TRBJ1-1; tentative D call: TRBD1 (6 bases). Trimming shortened V by 6 bases and J by 3 bases, and 20 bases separated the two germline ends. Germline CDR1 reads SQVTM; CDR2 reads ANQGSEA. The CDR3 has 15 residues. The CDR3 region has the DNA TGCAGCGTCTGCCCGGGACAATTGGGGTACACTGAAGCTTTCTTT. This gives the protein CSVCPGQLGYTEAFF.

The J gene is TRBJ1-4, the V gene TRBV18; D ambiguous. CDR3 length: 17 amino acids. Germline V gives CDR1 KGHSH, CDR2 LQKENI. The V and J ends lost 1 base and 0 bases respectively, with 12 bases between them. The CDR3 region is CASSPRQSDTTNEKLFF. In nucleotides, the CDR3 is TGTGCCAGCTCACCACGGCAGTCCGATACAACTAATGAAAAACTGTTTTTT.

About this clone: Other DNA sequences in this specimen translate into the identical CDR3. The V and J genes are TRBV30 and TRBJ1-5; no definite D call. The CDR3 runs to 13 residues. Trimming took 0 bases from V and 3 from J, leaving 6 bases between them. From germline, CDR1 is GTSNPN and CDR2 SVGIG (reference sequence). The CDR3 sequence is CAWSVNSNQPQHF. CDR3 sequence (DNA): TGTGCCTGGAGTGTAAATTCCAATCAGCCCCAGCATTTT.

The chain uses TRBV11-2 and TRBJ1-2; D not certain. Trimming took off 5 bases at V and 4 bases at J, with 14 bases between the two ends. There are 14 residues in the CDR3. Germline CDR1 and CDR2: SGHAT and FQNNGV. The CDR3 sequence: CASSTLTASYGYTF. The CDR3 nucleotides are TGTGCCAGCAGCACGTTGACGGCTTCCTATGGCTACACCTTC.

This clone has only one observation. J is TRBJ2-6 and V is TRBV2, with 7 bases fitting TRBD1. The CDR3 is made up of 16 amino acids. The V gene's germline CDR1 is SNHLY and CDR2 FYNNEI. Germline trimming cut 4 bases from V and 4 bases from J; bases unmatched to any gene: 7. As DNA, the CDR3 is TGTGCCAGCAGTGGTGACAGGGACCAAGGGGCCAACGTCCTGACTTTC. This codes for CASSGDRDQGANVLTF.

The chain employs TRBV7-2 and TRBJ2-5; tentative D call: TRBD2 (6 bases). The CDR3 is made up of 14 amino acids. V lost 5 bases and J lost 4, with 14 bases in between. CDR1 is SGHTA, CDR2 FQGNSA, per germline. The CDR3 bases are TGTGCCAGCAGCCCCAGACTAGTCGGAGAGACCCAGTACTTC. It translates to CASSPRLVGETQYF. Drawing the rest from reference TRBV7-2 and TRBJ2-5, the complete variable domain is GAGVSQSPSNKVTEKGKDVELRCDPISGHTALYWYRQSLGQGLEFLIYFQGNSAPDKSGLPSDRFSAERTGGSVSTLTIQRTQQEDSAVYLCASSPRLVGETQYFGPGTRLLVL.

This rearrangement joins TRBV4-3 to TRBJ1-2; perhaps TRBD1 as D (5 bases). The V end lost 0 bases, the J end lost 4 bases, and 15 bases lay between the germline ends. This CDR3 has 16 amino acids. From germline, CDR1 is LGHNA and CDR2 YSLEER. The CDR3 DNA sequence: TGCGCCAGCAGCCAAGATCCGAGAGGGACCTCCTATGGCTACACCTTC. Protein: CASSQDPRGTSYGYTF.

This clone was recorded once. The chain recombines TRBV7-9 with TRBJ2-1, with unresolved D. The germline gives CDR1 SEHNR, CDR2 FQNEAQ (reference sequence). CDR3 length equals 13 residues. V was trimmed by 2 bases and J by 9 bases, leaving 11 bases between them. CDR3 sequence reads: CASSLPGVGEQFF. CDR3 DNA: TGTGCCAGCAGCTTACCTGGCGTAGGTGAGCAGTTCTTC.